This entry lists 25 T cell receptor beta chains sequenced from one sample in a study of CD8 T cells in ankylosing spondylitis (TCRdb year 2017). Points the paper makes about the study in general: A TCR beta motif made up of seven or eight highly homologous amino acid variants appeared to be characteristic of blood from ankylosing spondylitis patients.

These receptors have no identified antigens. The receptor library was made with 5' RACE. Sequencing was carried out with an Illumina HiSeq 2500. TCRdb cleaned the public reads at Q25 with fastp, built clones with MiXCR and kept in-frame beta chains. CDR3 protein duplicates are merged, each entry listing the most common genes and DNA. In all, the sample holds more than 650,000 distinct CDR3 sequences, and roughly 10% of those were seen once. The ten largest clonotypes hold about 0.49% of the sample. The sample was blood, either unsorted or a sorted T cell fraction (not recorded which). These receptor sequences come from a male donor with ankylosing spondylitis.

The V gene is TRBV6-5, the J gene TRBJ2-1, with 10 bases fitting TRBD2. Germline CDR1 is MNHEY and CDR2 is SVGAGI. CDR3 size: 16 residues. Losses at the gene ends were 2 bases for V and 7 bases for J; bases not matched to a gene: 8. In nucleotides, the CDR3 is TGTGCCAGCAGTTACCCCAGCGGGAGGGCCCCAAATGAGCAGTTCTTC. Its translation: CASSYPSGRAPNEQFF.

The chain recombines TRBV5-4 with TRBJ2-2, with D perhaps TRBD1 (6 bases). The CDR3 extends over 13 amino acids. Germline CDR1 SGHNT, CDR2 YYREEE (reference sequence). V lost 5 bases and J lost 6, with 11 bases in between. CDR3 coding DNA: TGTGCCAGCAGACCCGACAGGCCCGGGGAGCTGTTTTTT. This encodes CASRPDRPGELFF.

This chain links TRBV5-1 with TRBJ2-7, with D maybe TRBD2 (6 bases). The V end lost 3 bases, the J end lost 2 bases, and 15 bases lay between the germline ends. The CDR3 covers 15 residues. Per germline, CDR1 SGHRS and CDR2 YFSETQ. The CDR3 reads CASSSGVAVTYEQYF. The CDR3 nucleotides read TGCGCCAGCAGCTCCGGGGTAGCGGTGACCTACGAGCAGTACTTC. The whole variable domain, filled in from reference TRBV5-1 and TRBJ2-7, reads KAGVTQTPRYLIKTRGQQVTLSCSPISGHRSVSWYQQTPGQGLQFLFEYFSETQRNKGNFPGRFSGRQFSNSRSEMNVSTLELGDSALYLCASSSGVAVTYEQYFGPGTRLTVT.

CDR3 amino acids: CAISESGQGLINYGYTF. CDR3 bases: TGTGCCATCAGTGAGTCAGGACAGGGGCTGATTAACTATGGCTACACCTTC. V usage is TRBV10-3 and J usage is TRBJ1-2; 9 bases align to TRBD1. The germline gives CDR1 ENHRY, CDR2 SYGVKD. V dropped 0 bases and J dropped 1; count of bases not matched to a gene: 6. This CDR3 region has 17 residues.

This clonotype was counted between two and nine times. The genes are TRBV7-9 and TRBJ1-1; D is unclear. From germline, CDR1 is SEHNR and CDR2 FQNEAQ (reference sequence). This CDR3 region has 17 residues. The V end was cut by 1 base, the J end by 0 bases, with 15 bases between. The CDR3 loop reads CASSLEVTSMMNTEAFF. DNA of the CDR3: TGTGCCAGCAGCTTAGAGGTCACCTCGATGATGAACACTGAAGCTTTCTTT.

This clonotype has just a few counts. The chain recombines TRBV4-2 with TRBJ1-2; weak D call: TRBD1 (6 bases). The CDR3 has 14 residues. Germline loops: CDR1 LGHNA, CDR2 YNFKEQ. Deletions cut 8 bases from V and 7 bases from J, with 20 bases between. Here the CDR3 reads CASVPVAGEVGYTF. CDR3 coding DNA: TGTGCCAGCGTACCGGTGGCAGGGGAAGTTGGCTACACCTTC.

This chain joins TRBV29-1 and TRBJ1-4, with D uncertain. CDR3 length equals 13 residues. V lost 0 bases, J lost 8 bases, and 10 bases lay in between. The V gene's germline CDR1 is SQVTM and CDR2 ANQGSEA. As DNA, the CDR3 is TGCAGCGTTGAAGAACCGTTGGTCGAAAAACTGTTTTTT. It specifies CSVEEPLVEKLFF.

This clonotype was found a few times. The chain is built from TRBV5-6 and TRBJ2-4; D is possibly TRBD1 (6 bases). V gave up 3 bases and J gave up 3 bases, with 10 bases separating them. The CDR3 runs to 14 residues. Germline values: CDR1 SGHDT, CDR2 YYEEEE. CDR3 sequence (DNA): TGTGCCAGCAGCTGGGGGCTTGGCAAAAACATTCAGTACTTC. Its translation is CASSWGLGKNIQYF.

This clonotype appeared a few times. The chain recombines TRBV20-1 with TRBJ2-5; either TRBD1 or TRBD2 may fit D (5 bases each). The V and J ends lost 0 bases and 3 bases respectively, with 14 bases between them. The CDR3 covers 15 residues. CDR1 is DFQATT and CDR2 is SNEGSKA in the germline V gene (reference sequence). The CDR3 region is CSARDYPGPEETQYF. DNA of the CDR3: TGCAGTGCTAGAGATTACCCGGGACCCGAAGAGACCCAGTACTTC.

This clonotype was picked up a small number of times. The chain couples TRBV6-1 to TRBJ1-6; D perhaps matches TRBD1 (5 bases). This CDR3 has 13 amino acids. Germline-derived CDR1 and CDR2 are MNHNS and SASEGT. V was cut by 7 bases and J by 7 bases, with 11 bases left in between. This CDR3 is CASIQVRNSPLHF. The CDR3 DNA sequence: TGTGCCAGCATACAGGTTAGGAATTCACCCCTCCACTTT.

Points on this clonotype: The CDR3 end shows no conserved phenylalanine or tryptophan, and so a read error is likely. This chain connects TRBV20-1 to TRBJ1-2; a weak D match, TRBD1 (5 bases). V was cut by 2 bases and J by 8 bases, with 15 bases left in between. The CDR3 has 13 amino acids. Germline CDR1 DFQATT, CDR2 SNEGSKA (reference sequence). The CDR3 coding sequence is TGCAGTGCTAGACACTGGGGAGGGGACGGCTACACCGTC. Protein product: CSARHWGGDGYTV.

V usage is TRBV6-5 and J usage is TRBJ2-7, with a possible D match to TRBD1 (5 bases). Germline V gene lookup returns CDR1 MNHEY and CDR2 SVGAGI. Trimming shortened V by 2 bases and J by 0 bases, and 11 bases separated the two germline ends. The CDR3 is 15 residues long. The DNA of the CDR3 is TGTGCCAGCAGTTACCCTCGGCAGGGCTCCTACGAGCAGTACTTC. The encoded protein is CASSYPRQGSYEQYF.

The CDR3, as DNA: TGTGCCAGCAGGACCCAGAGGGGGGGGGGTAATTCACCCCTCCACTTT. It yields the protein CASRTQRGGGNSPLHF. The chain links TRBV28 to TRBJ1-6; TRBD1 might be the D (6 bases). V was shortened by 6 bases and J by 6 bases, with 18 bases between the two germline ends. CDR1 and CDR2 (germline): MDHEN, SYDVKM. The CDR3 sequence is 16 residues long.

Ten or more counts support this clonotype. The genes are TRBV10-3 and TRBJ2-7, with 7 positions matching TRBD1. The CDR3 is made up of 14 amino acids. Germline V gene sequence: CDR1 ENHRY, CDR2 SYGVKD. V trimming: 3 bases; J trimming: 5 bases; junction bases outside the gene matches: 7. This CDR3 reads CAISEYRGEDEQYF. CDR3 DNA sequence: TGTGCCATCAGTGAATACAGGGGTGAGGACGAGCAGTACTTC.

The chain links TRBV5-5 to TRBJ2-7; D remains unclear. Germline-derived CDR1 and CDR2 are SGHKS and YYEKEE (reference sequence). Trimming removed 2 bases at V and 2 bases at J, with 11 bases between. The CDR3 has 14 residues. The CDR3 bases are TGTGCCAGCAGCTTTGGCAGGCCAACCTACGAGCAGTACTTC. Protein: CASSFGRPTYEQYF.

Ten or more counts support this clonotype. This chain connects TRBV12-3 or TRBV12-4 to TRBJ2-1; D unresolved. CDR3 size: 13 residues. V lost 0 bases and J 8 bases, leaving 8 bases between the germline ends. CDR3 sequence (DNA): TGTGCCAGCAGTTTAGCGCACGGGCATGAGCAGTTCTTC. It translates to CASSLAHGHEQFF.

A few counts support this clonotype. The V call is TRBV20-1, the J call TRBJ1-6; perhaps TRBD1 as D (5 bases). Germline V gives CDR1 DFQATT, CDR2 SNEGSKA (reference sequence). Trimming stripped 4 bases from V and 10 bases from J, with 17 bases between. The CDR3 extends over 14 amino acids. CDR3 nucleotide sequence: TGCAGTGCTAAGGGAGAGGGGAGATACTCACCCCTCCACTTT. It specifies CSAKGEGRYSPLHF.

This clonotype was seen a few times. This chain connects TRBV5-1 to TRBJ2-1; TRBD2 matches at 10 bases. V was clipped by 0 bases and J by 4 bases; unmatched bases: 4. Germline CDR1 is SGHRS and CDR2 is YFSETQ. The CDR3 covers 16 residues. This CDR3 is CASSLAPAGGYNEQFF. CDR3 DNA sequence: TGCGCCAGCAGCTTGGCCCCAGCGGGAGGGTACAATGAGCAGTTCTTC.

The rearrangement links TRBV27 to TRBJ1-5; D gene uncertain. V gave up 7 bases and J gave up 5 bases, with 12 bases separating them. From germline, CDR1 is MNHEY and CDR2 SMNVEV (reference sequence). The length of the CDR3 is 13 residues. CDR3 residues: CASIGQNYQPQHF. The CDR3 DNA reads TGTGCCAGCATTGGCCAGAATTATCAGCCCCAGCATTTT.

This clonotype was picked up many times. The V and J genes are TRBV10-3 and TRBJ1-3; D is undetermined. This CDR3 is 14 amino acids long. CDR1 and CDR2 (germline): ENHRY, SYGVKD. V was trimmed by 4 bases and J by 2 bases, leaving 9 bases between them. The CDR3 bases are TGTGCCATCAGTGGACGCCTACCTGGAAACACCATATATTTT. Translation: CAISGRLPGNTIYF.

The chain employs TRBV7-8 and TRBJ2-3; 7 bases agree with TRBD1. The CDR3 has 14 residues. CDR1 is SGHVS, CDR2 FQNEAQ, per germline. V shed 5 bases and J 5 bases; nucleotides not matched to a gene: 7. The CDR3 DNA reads TGTGCCAGCAGCAGGACAGGAGTTGAAGATACGCAGTATTTT. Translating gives CASSRTGVEDTQYF.

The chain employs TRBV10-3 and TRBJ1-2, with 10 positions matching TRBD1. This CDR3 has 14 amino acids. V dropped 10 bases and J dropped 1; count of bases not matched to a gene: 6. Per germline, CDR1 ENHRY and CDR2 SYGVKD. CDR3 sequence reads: CASARDRGNYGYTF. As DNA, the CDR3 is TGTGCCAGTGCCCGGGACAGGGGTAACTATGGCTACACCTTC.

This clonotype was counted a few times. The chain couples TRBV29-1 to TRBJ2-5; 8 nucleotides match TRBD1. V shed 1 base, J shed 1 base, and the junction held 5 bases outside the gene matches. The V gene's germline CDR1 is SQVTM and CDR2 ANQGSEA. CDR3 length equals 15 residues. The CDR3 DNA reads TGCAGCGTTGAAGGGACCGACAGGGGCCAAGAGACCCAGTACTTC. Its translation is CSVEGTDRGQETQYF.

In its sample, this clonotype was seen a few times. The CDR3 region is CASSYSGLAGANEQFF. The CDR3 DNA sequence: TGTGCCAGCAGTTACTCCGGACTAGCGGGAGCGAATGAGCAGTTCTTC. The chain carries TRBV6-5 and TRBJ2-1; 13 bases match TRBD2. V lost 0 bases and J lost 7; bases outside the gene matches: 3. Per germline, CDR1 MNHEY and CDR2 SVGAGI. The CDR3 covers 16 residues.

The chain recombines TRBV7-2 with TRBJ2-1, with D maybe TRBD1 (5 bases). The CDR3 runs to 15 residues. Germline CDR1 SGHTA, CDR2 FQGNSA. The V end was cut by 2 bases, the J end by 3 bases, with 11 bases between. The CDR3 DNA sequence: TGTGCCAGCAGCTTACAGGGTGCCCTCTACAATGAGCAGTTCTTC. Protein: CASSLQGALYNEQFF.